The source of this TCR beta chain is a study of shared clonotypes between healthy human individuals (dated by TCRdb to 2018 to 2021). Background on the whole study: The cohort comprised a couple of women and a few men aged 18 to 49 years. To estimate repertoire size and how much clonotypes are shared between individuals, the study performed deep sequencing of blood TCR repertoires from a handful of healthy adults. Between about 0.85 and 9.5 billion PBMCs per donor were obtained by leukapheresis. For each donor, three plates each were used for CD4 naive and CD4 memory, two plates were used for CD8 naive, and one plate was used for CD8 memory. To increase sequencing depth and limit assay-specific biases, TCR repertoire library preparation and sequencing were carried out by different laboratories using diverse techniques.

There are 15 amino acids in the CDR3, from cysteine to phenylalanine inclusive. The only DNA kept is the CDR3, 45 bases in frame from the first base. The germline V gene yields MDHEN for CDR1 and SYDVKM for CDR2. V and J are trimmed by 5 bases and 4 bases, and the gene matches miss 4 bases of the junction. Of note for this clone: The antigen this receptor binds is unknown. No base quality values were provided; no much bigger clone lies one nucleotide off.

The paper's findings and limits, for the study overall: Pairwise subsampling indicated that sequencing depth was expected to affect the degree of clonotype sharing among donors. The small number of donors limited the genetic and exposure-history diversity represented. Only blood was sampled, and tissue TCR repertoires likely differ from those in blood. Rarefaction of sorted-subset datasets indicated incomplete sequencing despite the large sequencing depth. Across several donors, 4.5% to 6.5% of naive CD4, approximately 4% of naive CD8, around 2.5% of memory CD4, and approximately 0.42% of memory CD8 clonotypes were shared. Higher generation probabilities were observed for clonotypes shared by all four sorted-subset donors than for non-shared clonotypes. Estimated clonotype richness was generally larger for naive than for memory subsets.

Using the deep immunoSEQ assay, TCR CDR3 regions were amplified from genomic DNA by multiplex PCR. Extracted genomic DNA from each cell subset was spread evenly across all wells of several immunoSEQ 96-well plates, with each plate serving as a replicate. For sorted subsets, each replicate PCR was loaded with roughly 190 ng genomic DNA, equivalent to some 31,000 T cell genomes. Purified libraries were measured with a Qubit 3.0 fluorometer, size-checked on a Bioanalyzer 2100, and measured again with the KAPA Library Quantification kit. Every immunoSEQ 96-well plate was sequenced on a dedicated single-read 150-cycle Illumina NextSeq 550 flow cell. The authors' pipeline ran thus. The immunoSEQ output contained only junctional sequences without quality scores, so filtering could not match that applied to full-length reads. To assign V/J genes and CDR3, sequences were annotated using PyIR, a Python wrapper for IgBLAST v1.9, with IMGT germline references. Any read was removed if the V/J assignment was weak (E-value above 1e-6), the CDR3 was missing, or the read contained stop codons, out-of-frame junctions, or ambiguous translated residues. V3J clonotypes were defined as sequences sharing an identical inferred V gene, J gene, and CDR3 amino acid sequence. Percentage overlap between repertoires was computed as shared unique clonotypes divided by the size of the smaller repertoire. Richness of each repertoire was evaluated using RTK rarefaction, the Chao1 estimator, and Recon v2.1 estimates of unobserved clonotypes. For all TCRbeta clonotypes obtained by the gDNA method from a few donors, generation probabilities were computed with OLGA. TCRdb retrieved this table from immuneACCESS and kept in-frame rearrangements only. Not all clones are present; in checked studies, unresolved V genes account for under half, and no reason is known for the remainder. V and J calls and clone size come straight from that table; D and trimming were deduced from the DNA. The sample table records over a million clones; about 74% of these occur just once. Approximately 1.5% of the sample lies in the top ten.

Donors were healthy HIV-negative adults with no recently reported acute infections or vaccinations. Only Caucasian adults living in Nashville, Tennessee, USA were represented among the donors. CD4+ T cells were enriched by magnetic negative selection; naive cells were then positively selected on CD45RA, and the negative fraction formed the memory subset. Blood was collected by leukapheresis, and PBMCs were isolated by Ficoll-Histopaque density gradient centrifugation and then cryopreserved in liquid nitrogen vapor phase. Purity and quantity of every magnetically sorted T cell population were checked by analytical flow cytometry. Each sorted fraction had its genomic DNA isolated and then quantified by UV absorbance on a Nanodrop 2000c.

The V and J genes are TRBV28 and TRBJ2-7; TRBD2 fits 14 bases in the junction. The sample was memory CD4+ T cells sorted from blood. Sample cell subset or site, as interpreted from the label and publication: CD45RA-negative fraction. The receptor was isolated from a man aged 18 to 29 in good health. The CDR3 region has the sequence CASSAWTSGRYEQYF. The nucleotides read TGTGCCAGCAGTGCCTGGACTAGCGGGAGGTACGAGCAGTACTTC. The CDR3 plus the reference TRBV28 and TRBJ2-7 genes for the other parts give the full variable domain: DVKVTQSSRYLVKRTGEKVFLECVQDMDHENMFWYRQDPGLGLRLIYFSYDVKMKEKGDIPEGYSVSREKKERFSLILESASTNQTSMYLCASSAWTSGRYEQYFGPGTRLTVT.